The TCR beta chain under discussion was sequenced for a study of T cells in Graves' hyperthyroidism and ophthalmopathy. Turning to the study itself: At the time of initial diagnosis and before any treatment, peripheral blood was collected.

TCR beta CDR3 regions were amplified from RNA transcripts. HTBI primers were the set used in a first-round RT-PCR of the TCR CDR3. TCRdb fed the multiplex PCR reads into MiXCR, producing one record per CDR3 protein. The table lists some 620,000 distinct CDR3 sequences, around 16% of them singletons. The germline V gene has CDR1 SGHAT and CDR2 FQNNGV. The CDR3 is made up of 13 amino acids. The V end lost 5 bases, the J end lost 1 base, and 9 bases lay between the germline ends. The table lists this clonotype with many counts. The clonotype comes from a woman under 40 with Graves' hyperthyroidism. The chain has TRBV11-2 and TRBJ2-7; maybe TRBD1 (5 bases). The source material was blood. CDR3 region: CASSRGASYEQYF. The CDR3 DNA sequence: TGTGCCAGCAGCAGGGGTGCATCCTACGAGCAGTACTTC.